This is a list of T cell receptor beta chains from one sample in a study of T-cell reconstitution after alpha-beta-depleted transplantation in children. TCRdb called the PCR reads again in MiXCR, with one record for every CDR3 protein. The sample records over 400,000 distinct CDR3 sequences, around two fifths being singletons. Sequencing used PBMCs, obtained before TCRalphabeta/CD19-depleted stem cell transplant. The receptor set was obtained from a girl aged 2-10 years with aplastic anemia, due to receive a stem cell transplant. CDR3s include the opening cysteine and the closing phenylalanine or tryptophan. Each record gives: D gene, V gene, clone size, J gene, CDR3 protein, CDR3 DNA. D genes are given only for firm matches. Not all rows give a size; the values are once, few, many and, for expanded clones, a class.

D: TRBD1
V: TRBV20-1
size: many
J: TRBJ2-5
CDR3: CSAPQGAWETQYF
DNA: TGCAGTGCTCCACAGGGGGCGTGGGAGACCCAGTACTTC

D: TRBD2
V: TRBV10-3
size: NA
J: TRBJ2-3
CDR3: CAISDVLGLTDTQYF
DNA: TGTGCCATCAGTGATGTTCTGGGACTAACAGATACGCAGTATTTT

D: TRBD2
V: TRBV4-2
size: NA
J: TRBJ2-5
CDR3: CASSQSSGVETQYF
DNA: TGTGCCAGCAGCCAATCTAGCGGGGTTGAGACCCAGTACTTC

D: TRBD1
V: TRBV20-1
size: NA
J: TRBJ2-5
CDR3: CSARGARDRDWETQYF
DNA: TGCAGTGCTAGAGGCGCTAGGGACAGGGATTGGGAGACCCAGTACTTC

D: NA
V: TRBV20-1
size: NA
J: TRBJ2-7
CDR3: CSASSGHKTYEQYF
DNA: TGCAGTGCTAGCTCAGGACATAAAACCTACGAGCAGTACTTC

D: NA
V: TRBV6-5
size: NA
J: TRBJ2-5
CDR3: CASSSYEETQYF
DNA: TGTGCCAGCAGTTCCTACGAAGAGACCCAGTACTTC

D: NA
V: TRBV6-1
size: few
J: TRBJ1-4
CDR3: CASSRDPKREKLFF
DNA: TGTGCCAGCAGTCGGGACCCCAAGCGAGAAAAACTGTTTTTT

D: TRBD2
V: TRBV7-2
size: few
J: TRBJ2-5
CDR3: CASSLVVLAGAETQYF
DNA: TGTGCCAGCAGCTTAGTCGTACTAGCGGGTGCAGAGACCCAGTACTTC

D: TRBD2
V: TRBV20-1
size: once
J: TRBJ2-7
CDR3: CSASQTSGVLYEQYF
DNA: TGCAGTGCTTCTCAGACTAGCGGAGTACTTTACGAGCAGTACTTC

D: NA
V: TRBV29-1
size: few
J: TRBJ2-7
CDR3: CSVETRTSSYEQYF
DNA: TGCAGCGTTGAAACCCGGACCAGCTCCTACGAGCAGTACTTC

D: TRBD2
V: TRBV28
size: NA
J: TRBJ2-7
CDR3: CAIRTSGREQYF
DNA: TGTGCCATAAGGACTAGCGGGCGAGAGCAGTACTTC

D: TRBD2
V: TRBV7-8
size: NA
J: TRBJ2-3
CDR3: CASSSGMGLAGKDTQYF
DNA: TGTGCCAGCAGCTCCGGTATGGGACTAGCGGGAAAAGATACGCAGTATTTT

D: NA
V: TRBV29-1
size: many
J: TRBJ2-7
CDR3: CGFRDWGSYEQYF
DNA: TGCGGGTTCCGGGACTGGGGTTCCTACGAGCAGTACTTC

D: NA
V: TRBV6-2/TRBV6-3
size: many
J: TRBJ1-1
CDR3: CASSLRRGVNTEAFF
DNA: TGTGCCAGCAGCCTTCGACGGGGGGTGAACACTGAAGCTTTCTTT

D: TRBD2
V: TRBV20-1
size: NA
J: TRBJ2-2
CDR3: CCARDHLAGMNTGELFF
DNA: TGCTGTGCTAGAGATCACCTAGCGGGGATGAACACCGGGGAGCTGTTTTTT

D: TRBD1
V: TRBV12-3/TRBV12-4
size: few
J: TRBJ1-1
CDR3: CASSLPYRGAEAFF
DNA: TGTGCCAGCAGTTTACCCTACAGGGGTGCTGAAGCTTTCTTT

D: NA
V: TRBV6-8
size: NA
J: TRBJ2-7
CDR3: CDAGHLPYEQYF
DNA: TGTGACGCGGGACACCTCCCCTACGAGCAGTACTTC

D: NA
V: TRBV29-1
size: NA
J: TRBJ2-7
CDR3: CSGRDGSSYEQYF
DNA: TGCAGCGGCCGGGACGGGAGCTCCTACGAGCAGTACTTC

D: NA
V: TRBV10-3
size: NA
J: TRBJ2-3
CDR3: CAISESSTADTQYF
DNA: TGTGCCATCAGTGAGTCGTCGACAGCGGATACGCAGTATTTT

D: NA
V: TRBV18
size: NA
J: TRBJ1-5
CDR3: CASSPKNQPQHF
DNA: TGTGCCAGCTCACCGAAGAATCAGCCCCAGCATTTT

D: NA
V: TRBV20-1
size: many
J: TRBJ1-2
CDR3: CSARPSGQFGGYTF
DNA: TGCAGTGCTAGGCCTTCGGGGCAGTTCGGTGGCTACACCTTC

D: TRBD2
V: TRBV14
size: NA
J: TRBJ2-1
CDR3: CASSQVRTSGLNEQFF
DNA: TGTGCCAGCAGCCAAGTGCGGACTAGCGGTCTAAATGAGCAGTTCTTC

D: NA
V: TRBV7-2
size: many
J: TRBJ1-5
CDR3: CASSLSRDGNQPQHF
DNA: TGTGCCAGCAGCTTGAGTCGGGACGGCAATCAGCCCCAGCATTTT

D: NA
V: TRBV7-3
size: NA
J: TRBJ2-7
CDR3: CASSLTTTARNEQYF
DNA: TGTGCCAGCAGCTTAACAACGACCGCTCGGAACGAGCAGTACTTC

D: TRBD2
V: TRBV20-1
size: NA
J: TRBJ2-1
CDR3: CSGLLAGVPYNEQFF
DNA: TGCAGTGGCTTACTAGCGGGAGTCCCGTACAATGAGCAGTTCTTC

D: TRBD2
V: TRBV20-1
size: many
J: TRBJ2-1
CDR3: CSARSPVGEGRSEQFF
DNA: TGCAGTGCTAGATCCCCGGTTGGGGAGGGTAGGAGTGAGCAGTTCTTC

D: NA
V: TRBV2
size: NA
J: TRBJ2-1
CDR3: CASRKGGEISYNEQFF
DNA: TGTGCCAGCCGTAAAGGGGGGGAGATCTCCTACAATGAGCAGTTCTTC

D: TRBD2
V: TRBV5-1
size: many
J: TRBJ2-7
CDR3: CASSLPSSGSYEQYF
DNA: TGCGCCAGCAGCTTGCCTTCTAGCGGCTCCTACGAGCAGTACTTC

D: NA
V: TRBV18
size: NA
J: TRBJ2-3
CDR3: CASSPESMSTDTQYF
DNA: TGTGCCAGCTCACCAGAATCTATGAGCACAGATACGCAGTATTTT